This T cell receptor (beta chain) was found in a study of CD4 T cell repertoires in COVID-19 (dated by TCRdb to the early 2020s). Background for the entire study: For cross-reactivity analysis, CFSE-low cells were expanded with IL-2 for approximately 10 days, then relabeled and restimulated with spike proteins from other coronaviruses. Naturally processed CD4+ T cell responses to SARS-CoV-2 spike and nucleoprotein were characterized in COVID-19-recovered individuals, and clonal composition was assessed by TCR Vbeta sequencing. In a few recovered individuals, the researchers analyzed the TCR Vbeta repertoire of SARS-CoV-2-reactive T cells at the subset level.

The time point label, as the study defines it: sample from a COVID-19-recovered individual after infection. The donors were patients who had gone through COVID-19 ranging from mild to severe and had recovered. Uncultured memory T cell samples were subjected to sequencing directly after ex vivo isolation. From peripheral blood mononuclear cells, the researchers isolated CD4+ total memory, central memory, effector memory and circulating T follicular helper cells. Beyond this particular receptor, the publication reports: Several of the most expanded SARS-CoV-2-reactive clonotypes were shared between two or all three memory subsets, suggesting intraclonal diversification. Between about 7 and 28% of SARS-CoV-2 clonotypes were also detected in secondary cultures stimulated with SARS-CoV and/or HKU1 spike, a finding consistent with cross-reactivity.

Note on this clone: Its antigen remains undetermined. Nothing much larger sits one base from this clone, and base qualities are not available.

Library preparation used the immunoSEQ multiplex PCR assay. In the original analysis: Repertoire overlap between subsets was quantified using the Chao-Jaccard similarity index and counts of shared clonotypes. TCRdb obtained this table from immuneACCESS and retained in-frame rearrangements with V and J assigned. These tables miss some clones; where compared with another copy, unresolved V genes account for less than half of the shortfall, and the remainder is unexplained. Clone size and V and J calls were adopted from that table, with D and trimming inferred from the DNA. This sample gives fewer than 100,000 clones in total; 80% to 90% of them show up just once. The leading ten clones occupy approximately 0.6% of the sample. Trimming removed 2 bases from V and 1 base from J, leaving 14 bases between the germline ends. Reading from cysteine to phenylalanine, the CDR3 counts 16 amino acids. Of the read, only the CDR3 DNA is kept; its 48 bases are in frame from base 1. CDR1 is given as SGHTA and CDR2 as FQGNSA, both from the germline V gene.

The sample in question was CD4+ T cells from peripheral blood, obtained after recovery from COVID-19. Recombination linked TRBV7-2 to TRBJ1-1, with no confident D gene call. The clonotype was recovered from a human donor who had COVID-19. The bases read TGTGCCAGCAGCTTACAGTTCGGACGGCCGAACACTGAAGCTTTCTTT. It translates as CASSLQFGRPNTEAFF.